This T cell receptor beta chain was retrieved from a study of blood T cell repertoires in COVID-19. The overall study: PBMCs, B-cell-depleted T cells, or T cells were the source of the cDNA or gDNA that made up the material.

In the authors' methods: From reference gene primer amplification, estimates of nucleated cell counts were derived. Repertoires were generated with immunoSEQ multiplex PCR, while TCRdb's copy carries only in-frame clones and drops some. For V, J and clone size, that table is used; D and trimming come from the DNA. The profile covers 250,000 to 300,000 clones, with 85% to 90% appearing a single time and roughly 10% taken by the ten largest. The sequence was collected from a woman in her twenties or thirties with COVID-19, enrolled during active disease. The sequenced sample was peripheral blood.

CDR3 DNA sequence: TGTGCCAGCTTCCATCAGGTGTACCAGTACTTC. Translated: CASFHQVYQYF. The rearrangement joins TRBV21-1 to TRBJ2-5; the table's D call, TRBD1, has no DNA check behind it. TRBV21-1 is a documented pseudogene. CDR3 length: 11 residues.